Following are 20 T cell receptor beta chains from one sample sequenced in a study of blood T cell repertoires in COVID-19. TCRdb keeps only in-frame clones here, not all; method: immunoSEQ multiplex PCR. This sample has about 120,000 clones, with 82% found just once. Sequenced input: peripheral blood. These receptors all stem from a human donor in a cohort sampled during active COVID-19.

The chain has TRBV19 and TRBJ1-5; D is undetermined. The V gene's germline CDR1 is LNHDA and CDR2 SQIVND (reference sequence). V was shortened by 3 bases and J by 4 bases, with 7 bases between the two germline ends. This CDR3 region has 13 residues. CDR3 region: CASSIMQNQPQHF. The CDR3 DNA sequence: TGTGCCAGTAGTATCATGCAGAATCAGCCCCAGCATTTT.

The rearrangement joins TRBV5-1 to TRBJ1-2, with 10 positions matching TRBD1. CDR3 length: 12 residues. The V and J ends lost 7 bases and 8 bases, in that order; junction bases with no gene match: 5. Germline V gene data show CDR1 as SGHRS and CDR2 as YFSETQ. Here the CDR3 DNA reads TGCGCCAGCGGGACAGGGGATGGAGGCTACACCTTC. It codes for CASGTGDGGYTF.

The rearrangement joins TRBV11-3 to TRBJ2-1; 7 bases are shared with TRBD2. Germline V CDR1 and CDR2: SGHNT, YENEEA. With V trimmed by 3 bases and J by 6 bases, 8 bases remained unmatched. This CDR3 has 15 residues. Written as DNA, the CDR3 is TGTGCCAGCAGCTTTGGCCGGACTAGACCCAATGAGCAGTTCTTC. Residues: CASSFGRTRPNEQFF.

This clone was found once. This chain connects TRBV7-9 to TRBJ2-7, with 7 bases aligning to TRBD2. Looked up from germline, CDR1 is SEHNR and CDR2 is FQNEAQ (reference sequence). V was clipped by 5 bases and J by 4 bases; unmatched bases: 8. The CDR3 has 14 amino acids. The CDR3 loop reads CASSLGGALYEQYF. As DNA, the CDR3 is TGTGCCAGCAGCCTGGGAGGGGCGCTGTACGAGCAGTACTTC.

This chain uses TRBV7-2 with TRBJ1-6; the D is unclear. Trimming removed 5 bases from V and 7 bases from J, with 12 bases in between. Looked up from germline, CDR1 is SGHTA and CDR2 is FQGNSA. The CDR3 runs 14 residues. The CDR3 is CASSQRHLNSPLHF. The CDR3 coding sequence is TGTGCCAGCAGCCAACGACACCTCAATTCACCCCTCCACTTT.

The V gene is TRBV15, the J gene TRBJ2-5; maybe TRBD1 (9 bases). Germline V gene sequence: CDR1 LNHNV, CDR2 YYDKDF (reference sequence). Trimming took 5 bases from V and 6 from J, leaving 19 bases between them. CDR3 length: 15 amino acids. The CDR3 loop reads CATSRGGQGPQTQYF. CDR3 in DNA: TGTGCCACCAGCCGGGGGGGACAGGGTCCACAGACCCAGTACTTC.

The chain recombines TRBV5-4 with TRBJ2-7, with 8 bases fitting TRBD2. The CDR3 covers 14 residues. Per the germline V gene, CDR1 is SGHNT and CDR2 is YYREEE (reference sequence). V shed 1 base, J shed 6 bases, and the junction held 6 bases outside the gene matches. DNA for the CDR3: TGTGCCAGCAGCTTGAGGGGACTAGTAGGCGAGCAGTACTTC. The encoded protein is CASSLRGLVGEQYF.

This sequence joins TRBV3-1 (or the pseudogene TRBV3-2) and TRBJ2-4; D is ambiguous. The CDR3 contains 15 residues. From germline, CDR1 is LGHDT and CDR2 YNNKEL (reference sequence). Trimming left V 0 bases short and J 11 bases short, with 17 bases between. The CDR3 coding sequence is TGTGCCAGCAGCCAAGAGCCGACTTCAACCTCGGTTCAGTACTTC. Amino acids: CASSQEPTSTSVQYF.

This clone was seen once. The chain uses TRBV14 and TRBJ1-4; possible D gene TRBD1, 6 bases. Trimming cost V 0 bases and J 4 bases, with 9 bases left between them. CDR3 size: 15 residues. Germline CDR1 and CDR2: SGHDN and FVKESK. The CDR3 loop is CASSQDRRGNEKLFF. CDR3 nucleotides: TGTGCCAGCAGCCAAGATCGCAGGGGTAATGAAAAACTGTTTTTT.

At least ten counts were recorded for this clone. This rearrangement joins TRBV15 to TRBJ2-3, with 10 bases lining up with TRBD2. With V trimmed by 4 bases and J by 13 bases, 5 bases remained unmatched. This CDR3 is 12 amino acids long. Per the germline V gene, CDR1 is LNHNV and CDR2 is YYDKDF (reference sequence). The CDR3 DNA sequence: TGTGCCACCAGCACTGGACTAGCGGATAAGTATTTT. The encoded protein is CATSTGLADKYF.

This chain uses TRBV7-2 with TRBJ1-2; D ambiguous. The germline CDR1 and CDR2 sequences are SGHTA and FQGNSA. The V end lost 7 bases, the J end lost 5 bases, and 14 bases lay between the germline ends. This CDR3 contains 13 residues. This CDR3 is CASTPRETYGYTF. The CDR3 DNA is TGTGCCAGCACCCCTCGGGAGACTTATGGCTACACCTTC.

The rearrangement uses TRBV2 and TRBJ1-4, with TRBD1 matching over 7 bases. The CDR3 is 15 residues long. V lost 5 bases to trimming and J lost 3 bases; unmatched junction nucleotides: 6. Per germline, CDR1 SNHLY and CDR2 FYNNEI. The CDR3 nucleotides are TGTGCCAGCAGTCCTCCGGGACAGTCTAATGAAAAACTGTTTTTT. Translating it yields CASSPPGQSNEKLFF. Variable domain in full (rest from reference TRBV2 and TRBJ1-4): EPEVTQTPSHQVTQMGQEVILRCVPISNHLYFYWYRQILGQKVEFLVSFYNNEISEKSEIFDDQFSVERPDGSNFTLKIRSTKLEDSAMYFCASSPPGQSNEKLFFGSGTQLSVL.

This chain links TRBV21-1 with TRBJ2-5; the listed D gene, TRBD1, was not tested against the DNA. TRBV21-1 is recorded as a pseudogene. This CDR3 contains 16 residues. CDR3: CASSKEDRGGQETQYF. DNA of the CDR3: TGTGCCAGCAGCAAAGAGGACAGGGGGGGACAAGAGACCCAGTACTTC.

CDR3 sequence: CASSLGEVNTEAFF. Here the CDR3 DNA reads TGTGCCAGCAGCCTCGGGGAGGTAAACACTGAAGCTTTCTTT. The chain carries TRBV7-9 and TRBJ1-1; D is unclear. Trimming stripped 5 bases from V and 2 bases from J, with 12 bases between. Germline assignment: CDR1 SEHNR and CDR2 FQNEAQ (reference sequence). The CDR3 is 14 residues long.

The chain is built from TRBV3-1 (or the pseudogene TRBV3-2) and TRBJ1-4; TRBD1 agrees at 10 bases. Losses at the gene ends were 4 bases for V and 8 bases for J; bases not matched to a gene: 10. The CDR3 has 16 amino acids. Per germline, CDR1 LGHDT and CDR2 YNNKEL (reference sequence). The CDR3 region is CASSPSLGQGGEKLFF. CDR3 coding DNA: TGTGCCAGCAGCCCGAGCCTCGGACAGGGGGGGGAAAAACTGTTTTTT.

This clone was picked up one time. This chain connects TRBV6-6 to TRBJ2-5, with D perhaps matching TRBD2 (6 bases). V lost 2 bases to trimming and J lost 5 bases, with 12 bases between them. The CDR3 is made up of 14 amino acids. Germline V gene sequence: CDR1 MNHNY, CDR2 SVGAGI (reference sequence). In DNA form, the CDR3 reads TGTGCCAGCAGTTACCCCACTAGCTGGGAGACCCAGTACTTC. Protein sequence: CASSYPTSWETQYF.

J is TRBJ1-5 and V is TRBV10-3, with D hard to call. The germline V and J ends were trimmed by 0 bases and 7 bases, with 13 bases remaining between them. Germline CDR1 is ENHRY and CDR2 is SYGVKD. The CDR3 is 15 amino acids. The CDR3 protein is CAISESGAGGQPQHF. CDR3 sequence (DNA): TGTGCCATCAGTGAGTCCGGCGCCGGCGGGCAGCCCCAGCATTTT.

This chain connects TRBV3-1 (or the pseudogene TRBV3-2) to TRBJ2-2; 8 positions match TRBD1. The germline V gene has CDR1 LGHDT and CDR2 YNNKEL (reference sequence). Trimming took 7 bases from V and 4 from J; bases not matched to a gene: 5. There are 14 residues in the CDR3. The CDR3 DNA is TGTGCCAGCACCTTGACAGGGGCCACCGGGGAGCTGTTTTTT. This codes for CASTLTGATGELFF.

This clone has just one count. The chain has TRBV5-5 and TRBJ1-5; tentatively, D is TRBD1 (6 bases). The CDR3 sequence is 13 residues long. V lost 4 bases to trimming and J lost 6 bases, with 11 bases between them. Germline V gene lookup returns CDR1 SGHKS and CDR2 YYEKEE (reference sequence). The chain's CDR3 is CASSTQGFQPQHF. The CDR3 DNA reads TGTGCCAGCAGCACTCAGGGGTTTCAGCCCCAGCATTTT.

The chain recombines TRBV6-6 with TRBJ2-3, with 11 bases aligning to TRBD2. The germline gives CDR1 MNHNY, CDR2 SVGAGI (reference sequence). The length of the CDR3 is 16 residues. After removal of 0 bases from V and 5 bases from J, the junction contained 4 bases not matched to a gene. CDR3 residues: CASSYSTSGGIDTQYF. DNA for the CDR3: TGTGCCAGCAGTTACTCAACTAGCGGGGGTATAGATACGCAGTATTTT.